This T cell receptor (beta chain) was documented in a study of T cell changes during pregnancy in multiple sclerosis (dated by TCRdb to about 2019). With regard to the full study: In women with multiple sclerosis, the researchers looked at how the T cell repertoire shifted as pregnancy progressed.

A remark on this clone: What this receptor recognizes is not known. No qualities accompany the bases; no much larger clone lies one base away.

The CDR3 contains 15 residues, cysteine and phenylalanine counted. The only DNA kept is the CDR3, 45 bases in frame from the first base. Between the V and J ends, shortened by 0 bases and 0 bases respectively, the junction contains 10 bases. According to the germline V gene, CDR1 reads SGDLS and CDR2 reads YYNGEE. Library construction relied on the immunoSEQ multiplex PCR assay. Here the immuneACCESS table is served through TCRdb, limited to in-frame sequences with V and J called. Missing clones are a known gap in these copies; in checked studies unresolved V genes cover under half, and the rest lacks a known reason. The sample has about 70,000 clones on record, about 95% of them singletons. Of the sample, 0.58% falls within the top ten clones.

The sequence was collected from a female donor with multiple sclerosis, enrolled in a pregnancy study. The material sequenced was peripheral blood, taken in the third trimester of pregnancy. Rearrangement joined TRBV9 to TRBJ2-7; D gene: possibly TRBD1, on 6 matching bases. The DNA reads as follows: TGTGCCAGCAGCGTAGGCCCGGACAGCTCCTACGAGCAGTACTTC. This yields the protein CASSVGPDSSYEQYF.